This T cell receptor (beta chain) was captured by sequencing in a study of control samples from healthy donors and cancer patients. The germline gives CDR1 SGHAT, CDR2 FQNNGV. V lost 2 bases and J lost 1, with 13 bases in between. The CDR3 is made up of 16 amino acids. Generated by immunoSEQ multiplex PCR, the TCRdb table keeps only in-frame clones and is missing some. The sample lists some 120,000 clones, approximately 92% occurring once. The J gene is TRBJ2-3, the V gene TRBV11-2; D might be TRBD1 (5 bases). The sequence was collected from a man older than 75 with head and neck cancer. Sequences were obtained from PBMCs. This CDR3 reads CASSLWALRGTDTQYF. In nucleotides, the CDR3 is TGTGCCAGCAGCTTATGGGCCCTCAGGGGCACAGATACGCAGTATTTT.